This TCR beta chain appears in the sequencing data of a study of T cells in Graves' hyperthyroidism and ophthalmopathy. About this clonotype: The DNA is omitted, as the CDR3 cannot be located on it reliably, and the CDR3 follows TCRdb's listing.

Germline CDR1 reads SGHTA; CDR2 reads FQGNSA. 23 amino acids form the CDR3, both terminal residues included. Regions amplified from RNA transcripts were the TCR beta CDR3 regions. Using the HTBI primer set, a first-round RT-PCR was run on the TCR CDR3. Via MiXCR, TCRdb re-called the multiplex PCR reads, giving one row per CDR3 protein. The table lists roughly 200,000 distinct CDR3 sequences, about 18% of them singletons. The gene calls are TRBV7-2 and TRBJ2-3; the D call in the table, TRBD2, was not verified against the DNA. The receptor's source is a man aged 40-49 years with Graves' hyperthyroidism. Input material: blood. CDR3 region: CASSFYICSARVRAGGRTDTQYF.